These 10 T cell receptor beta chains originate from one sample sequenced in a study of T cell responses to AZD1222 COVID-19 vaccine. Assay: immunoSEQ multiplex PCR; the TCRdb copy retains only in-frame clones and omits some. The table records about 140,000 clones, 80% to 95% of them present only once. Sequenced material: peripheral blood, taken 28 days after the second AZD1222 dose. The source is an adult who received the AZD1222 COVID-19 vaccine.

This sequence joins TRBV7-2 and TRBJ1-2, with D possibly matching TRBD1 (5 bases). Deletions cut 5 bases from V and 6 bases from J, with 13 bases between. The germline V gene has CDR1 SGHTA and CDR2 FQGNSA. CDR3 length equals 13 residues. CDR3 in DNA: TGTGCCAGCAGCCTAGGGGTCCCAGATGGCTACACCTTC. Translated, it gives CASSLGVPDGYTF.

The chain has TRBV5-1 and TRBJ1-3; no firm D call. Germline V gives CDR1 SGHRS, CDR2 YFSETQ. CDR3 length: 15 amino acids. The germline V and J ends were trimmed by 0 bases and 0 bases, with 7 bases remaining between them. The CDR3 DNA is TGCGCCAGCAGCTTGGTGGGTCGCTCTGGAAACACCATATATTTT. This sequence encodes CASSLVGRSGNTIYF. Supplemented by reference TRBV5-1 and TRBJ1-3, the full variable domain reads KAGVTQTPRYLIKTRGQQVTLSCSPISGHRSVSWYQQTPGQGLQFLFEYFSETQRNKGNFPGRFSGRQFSNSRSEMNVSTLELGDSALYLCASSLVGRSGNTIYFGEGSWLTVV.

The CDR3 nucleotides are TGTGCCAGCAGTTCGCGGACAGGGGGCACTGAAGCTTTCTTT. Protein: CASSSRTGGTEAFF. J is TRBJ1-1 and V is TRBV27, with TRBD1 matching 10 bases. Trimming removed 4 bases from V and 4 bases from J; junction bases left unmatched: 3. The CDR3 loop spans 14 amino acids. Per germline, CDR1 MNHEY and CDR2 SMNVEV (reference sequence).

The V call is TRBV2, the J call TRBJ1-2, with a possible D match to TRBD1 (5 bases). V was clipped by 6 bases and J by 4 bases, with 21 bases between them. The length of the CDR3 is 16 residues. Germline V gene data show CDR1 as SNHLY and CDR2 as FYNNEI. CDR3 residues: CASRTFLGDSTYGYTF. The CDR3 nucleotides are TGTGCCAGCAGGACTTTCCTAGGGGATTCAACCTATGGCTACACCTTC.

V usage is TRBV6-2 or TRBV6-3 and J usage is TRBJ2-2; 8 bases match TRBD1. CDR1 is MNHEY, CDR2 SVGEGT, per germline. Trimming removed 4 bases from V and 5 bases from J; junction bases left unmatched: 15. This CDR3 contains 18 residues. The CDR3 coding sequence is TGTGCCAGCAGTTCCATGATCGTAGACAGGGGAACGACCGGGGAGCTGTTTTTT. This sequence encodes CASSSMIVDRGTTGELFF.

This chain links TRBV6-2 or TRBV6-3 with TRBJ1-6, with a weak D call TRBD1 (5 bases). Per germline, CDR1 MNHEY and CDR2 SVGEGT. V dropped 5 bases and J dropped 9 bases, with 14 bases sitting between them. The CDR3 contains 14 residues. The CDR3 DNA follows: TGTGCCAGCAGTCGCCAGGGCTCGGCTTCACCCCTCCACTTT. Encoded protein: CASSRQGSASPLHF.

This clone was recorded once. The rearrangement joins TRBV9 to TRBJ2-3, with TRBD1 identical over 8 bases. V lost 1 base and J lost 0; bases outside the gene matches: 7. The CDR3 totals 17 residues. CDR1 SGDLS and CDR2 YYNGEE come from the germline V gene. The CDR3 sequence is CASSVQQGGYSTDTQYF. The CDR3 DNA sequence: TGTGCCAGCAGCGTACAACAGGGGGGATACAGCACAGATACGCAGTATTTT.

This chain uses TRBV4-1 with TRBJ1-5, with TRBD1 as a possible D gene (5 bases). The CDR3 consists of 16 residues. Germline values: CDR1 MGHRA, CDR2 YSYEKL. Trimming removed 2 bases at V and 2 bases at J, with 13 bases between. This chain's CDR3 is CASSQKLQGGNQPQHF. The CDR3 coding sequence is TGCGCCAGCAGCCAAAAACTCCAAGGGGGCAATCAGCCCCAGCATTTT.

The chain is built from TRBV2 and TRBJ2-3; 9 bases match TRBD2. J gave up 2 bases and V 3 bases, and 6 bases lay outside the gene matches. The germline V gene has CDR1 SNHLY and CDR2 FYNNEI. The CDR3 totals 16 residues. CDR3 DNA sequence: TGTGCCAGCAGTGAGCTAGCGGGACCTTCCACAGATACGCAGTATTTT. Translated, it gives CASSELAGPSTDTQYF.

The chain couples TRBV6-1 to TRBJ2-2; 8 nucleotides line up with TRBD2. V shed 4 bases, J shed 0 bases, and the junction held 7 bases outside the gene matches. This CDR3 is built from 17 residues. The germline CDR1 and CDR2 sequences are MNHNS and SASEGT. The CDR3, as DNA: TGTGCCAGCAGTGGCACTAGCGGCCAATCGAACACCGGGGAGCTGTTTTTT. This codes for CASSGTSGQSNTGELFF.